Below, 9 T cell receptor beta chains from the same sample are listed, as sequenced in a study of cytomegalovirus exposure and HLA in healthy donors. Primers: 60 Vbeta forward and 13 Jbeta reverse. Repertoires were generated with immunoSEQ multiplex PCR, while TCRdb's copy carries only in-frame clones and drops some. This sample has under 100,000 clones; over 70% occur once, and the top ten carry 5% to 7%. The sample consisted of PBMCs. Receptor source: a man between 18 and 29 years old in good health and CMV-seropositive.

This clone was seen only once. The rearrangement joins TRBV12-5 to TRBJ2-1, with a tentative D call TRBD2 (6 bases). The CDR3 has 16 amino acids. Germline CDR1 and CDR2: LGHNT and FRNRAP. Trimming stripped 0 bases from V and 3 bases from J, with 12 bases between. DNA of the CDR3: TGTGCTAGTGGTTTGGTTCTAGGGACTTTCTACAATGAGCAGTTCTTC. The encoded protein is CASGLVLGTFYNEQFF.

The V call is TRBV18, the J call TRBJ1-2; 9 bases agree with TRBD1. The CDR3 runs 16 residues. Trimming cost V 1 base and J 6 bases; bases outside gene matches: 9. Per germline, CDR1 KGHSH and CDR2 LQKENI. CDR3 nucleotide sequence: TGTGCCAGCTCACCACTGTCACAGGGGGCCGGGAATGGCTACACCTTC. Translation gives CASSPLSQGAGNGYTF.

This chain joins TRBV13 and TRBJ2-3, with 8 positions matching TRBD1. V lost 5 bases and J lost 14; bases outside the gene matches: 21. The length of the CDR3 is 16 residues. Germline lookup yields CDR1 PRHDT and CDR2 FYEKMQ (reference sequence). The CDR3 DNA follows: TGTGCCAGCAGCGGATCCGGGACAGGCAGGGAGGACGGTCGGTATTTT. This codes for CASSGSGTGREDGRYF.

The CDR3 DNA is TGTGCCAGCAGCTTGGACGGGGGAGGATGGAATGGCTACACCTTC. It translates to CASSLDGGGWNGYTF. The chain links TRBV5-4 to TRBJ1-2; D possibly corresponds to TRBD1 (5 bases). Trimming pared 0 bases from V and 6 bases from J, leaving 15 bases between. The germline CDR1 and CDR2 sequences are SGHNT and YYREEE (reference sequence). This CDR3 has 15 amino acids.

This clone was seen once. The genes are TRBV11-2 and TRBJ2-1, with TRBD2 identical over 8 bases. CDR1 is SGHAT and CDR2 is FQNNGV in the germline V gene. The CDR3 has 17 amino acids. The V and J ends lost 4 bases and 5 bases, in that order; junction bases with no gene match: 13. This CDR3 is CASSSWGGLLADNEQFF. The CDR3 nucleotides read TGTGCCAGCAGCTCCTGGGGCGGCTTACTAGCGGACAATGAGCAGTTCTTC.

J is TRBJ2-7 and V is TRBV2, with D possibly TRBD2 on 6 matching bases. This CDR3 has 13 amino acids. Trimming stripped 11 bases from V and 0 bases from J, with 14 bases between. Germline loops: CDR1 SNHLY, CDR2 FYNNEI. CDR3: CAERDGSSYEQYF. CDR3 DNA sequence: TGTGCCGAACGGGACGGGAGCTCCTACGAGCAGTACTTC. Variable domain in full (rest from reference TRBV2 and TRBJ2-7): EPEVTQTPSHQVTQMGQEVILRCVPISNHLYFYWYRQILGQKVEFLVSFYNNEISEKSEIFDDQFSVERPDGSNFTLKIRSTKLEDSAMYFCAERDGSSYEQYFGPGTRLTVT.

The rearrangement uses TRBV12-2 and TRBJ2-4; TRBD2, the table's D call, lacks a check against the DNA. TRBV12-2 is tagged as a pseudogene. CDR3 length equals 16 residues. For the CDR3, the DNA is TGTGCAAGTCGCTTAGAACTGGTACTAGCCAAGGACATTCAGTACTTC. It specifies CASRLELVLAKDIQYF.

Here the CDR3 DNA reads TGCGCCAGCAGCCCCCTCGGGGGGTACGAGGCTAACTATGGCTACACCTTC. This encodes CASSPLGGYEANYGYTF. The rearrangement joins TRBV5-1 to TRBJ1-2; possibly TRBD1 for D (5 bases). The CDR3 covers 17 residues. Trimming shortened V by 4 bases and J by 0 bases, and 19 bases separated the two germline ends. Germline V CDR1 and CDR2: SGHRS, YFSETQ. The whole variable domain, filled in from reference TRBV5-1 and TRBJ1-2, reads KAGVTQTPRYLIKTRGQQVTLSCSPISGHRSVSWYQQTPGQGLQFLFEYFSETQRNKGNFPGRFSGRQFSNSRSEMNVSTLELGDSALYLCASSPLGGYEANYGYTFGSGTRLTVV.

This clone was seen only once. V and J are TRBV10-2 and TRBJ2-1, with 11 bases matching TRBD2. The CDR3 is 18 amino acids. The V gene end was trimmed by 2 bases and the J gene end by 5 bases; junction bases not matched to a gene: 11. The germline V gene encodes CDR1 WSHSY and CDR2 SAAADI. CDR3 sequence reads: CASSEEVSGRAPHNEQFF. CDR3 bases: TGCGCCAGCAGTGAGGAGGTTAGCGGGAGGGCCCCCCACAATGAGCAGTTCTTC.